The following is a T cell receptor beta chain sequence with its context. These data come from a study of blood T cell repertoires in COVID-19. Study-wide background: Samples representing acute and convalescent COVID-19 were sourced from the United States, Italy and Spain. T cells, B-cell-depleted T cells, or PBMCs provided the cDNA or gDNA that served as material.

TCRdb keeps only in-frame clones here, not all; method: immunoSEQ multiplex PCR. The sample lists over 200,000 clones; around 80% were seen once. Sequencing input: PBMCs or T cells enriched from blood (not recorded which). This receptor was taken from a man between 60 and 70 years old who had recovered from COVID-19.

The chain's CDR3 is CASSPGSLPSEQYF. In nucleotides, the CDR3 is TGTGCCAGCAGCCCCGGGTCTCTACCCTCCGAGCAGTACTTC. The chain is built from TRBV5-4 and TRBJ2-7; D gene uncertain. Germline V lookup: CDR1 SGHNT, CDR2 YYREEE (reference sequence). The CDR3 extends over 14 amino acids. V lost 4 bases and J 6 bases, leaving 17 bases between the germline ends.